Following are 10 T cell receptor beta chains from one sample sequenced in a study of shared clonotypes between healthy human individuals. This table comes from immunoSEQ multiplex PCR, and its TCRdb copy is limited to in-frame clones, with some not included. The profile covers fewer than 650,000 clones, with around 76% appearing a single time and 12% taken by the ten largest. Sequenced input: PBMCs. These receptors all come from a woman aged 40 to 50 in good health. Some clones in this sample may be carry-over from other donors' samples.

The gene calls are TRBV10-3 and TRBJ1-2, with D perhaps matching TRBD1 (6 bases). The V end was cut by 4 bases, the J end by 2 bases, with 11 bases between. This CDR3 comprises 14 residues. CDR1 is ENHRY, CDR2 SYGVKD, per germline. The CDR3 DNA reads as TGTGCCATCAGTGGTTACAGGGAGAACTATGGCTACACCTTC. This translates into CAISGYRENYGYTF.

The chain couples TRBV27 to TRBJ2-7, with 7 nucleotides matching TRBD1. V shed 5 bases, J shed 3 bases, and the junction held 7 bases outside the gene matches. Germline V gene data show CDR1 as MNHEY and CDR2 as SMNVEV (reference sequence). This CDR3 comprises 14 residues. CDR3 amino acids: CASSTPGTVYEQYF. The CDR3, as DNA: TGTGCCAGCAGTACACCTGGGACAGTCTACGAGCAGTACTTC.

In the case of this clone: Since a far larger clone is one base different, this is likely a read error. Other DNA sequences in this sample translate to the same CDR3. V usage is TRBV5-1 and J usage is TRBJ2-1, with D possibly being TRBD1 (5 bases). CDR1 and CDR2 from the germline V gene are SGHRS and YFSETQ. Trimming left V 4 bases short and J 5 bases short, with 10 bases between. The CDR3 extends over 13 amino acids. CDR3 loop: CASSLRQNNEQFF. The CDR3 region has the DNA TGCGCCAGCAGCCTAAGACAGAACAATGAGCAGTTCTTC. The variable domain in full, with the rest retrieved from reference TRBV5-1 and TRBJ2-1, is KAGVTQTPRYLIKTRGQQVTLSCSPISGHRSVSWYQQTPGQGLQFLFEYFSETQRNKGNFPGRFSGRQFSNSRSEMNVSTLELGDSALYLCASSLRQNNEQFFGPGTRLTVL.

The chain couples TRBV5-1 to TRBJ1-4, with unresolved D. The V end was cut by 1 base, the J end by 5 bases, with 6 bases between. This CDR3 has 13 residues. Germline lookup yields CDR1 SGHRS and CDR2 YFSETQ. CDR3 in amino acids: CASSLNGNEKLFF. Here the CDR3 DNA reads TGCGCCAGCAGCTTGAACGGGAATGAAAAACTGTTTTTT.

This chain links TRBV5-1 with TRBJ1-1, with a possible D match to TRBD1 (6 bases). Germline V gives CDR1 SGHRS, CDR2 YFSETQ. The CDR3 runs 15 residues. Trimming took 3 bases from V and 2 from J, leaving 14 bases between them. The CDR3: CASSWDGTTNTEAFF. The CDR3 bases are TGCGCCAGCAGCTGGGACGGGACAACAAACACTGAAGCTTTCTTT.

V and J are TRBV15 and TRBJ1-2; D call uncertain. Germline V gene lookup returns CDR1 LNHNV and CDR2 YYDKDF (reference sequence). This CDR3 comprises 12 residues. V was clipped by 3 bases and J by 1 base, with 3 bases between them. The CDR3 DNA reads TGTGCCACCAGCAGCGTTAACTATGGCTACACCTTC. This translates into CATSSVNYGYTF. The whole variable domain, filled in from reference TRBV15 and TRBJ1-2, reads DAMVIQNPRYQVTQFGKPVTLSCSQTLNHNVMYWYQQKSSQAPKLLFHYYDKDFNNEADTPDNFQSRRPNTSFCFLDIRSPGLGDTAMYLCATSSVNYGYTFGSGTRLTVV.

This sequence joins TRBV18 and TRBJ2-7; D is unclear. CDR1 KGHSH and CDR2 LQKENI come from the germline V gene. The CDR3 spans 12 residues. Trimming removed 3 bases from V and 1 base from J, with 4 bases in between. The CDR3 here is CASSPRSYEQYF. The CDR3 DNA is TGTGCCAGCTCACCCCGGTCCTACGAGCAGTACTTC.

On this clone itself: Other DNA sequences in this sample translate to the same CDR3. The CDR3 sequence is CASSPGVSTDTQYF. The DNA of the CDR3 is TGTGCCAGCAGCCCGGGGGTAAGCACAGATACGCAGTATTTT. This rearrangement joins TRBV7-9 to TRBJ2-3, with D possibly being TRBD2 (6 bases). The CDR3 consists of 14 residues. V lost 5 bases to trimming and J lost 0 bases, with 9 bases between them. From germline, CDR1 is SEHNR and CDR2 FQNEAQ (reference sequence).

Turning to this clone: A far larger clone is one base from this, pointing to a likely read error. The gene calls are TRBV30 and TRBJ1-2; tentative D call: TRBD1 (5 bases). The CDR3 is 12 residues long. CDR1 is GTSNPN and CDR2 is SVGIG in the germline V gene (reference sequence). CDR3 sequence reads: CAYRDGNYGHTF. The CDR3 region has the DNA TGTGCGTACCGGGACGGTAACTATGGCCACACCTTC. The complete variable domain, with remaining parts taken from reference TRBV30 and TRBJ1-2, reads SQTIHQWPATLVQPVGSPLSLECTVEGTSNPNLYWYRQAAGRGLQLLFYSVGIGQISSEVPQNLSASRPQDRQFILSSKKLLLSDSGFYLCAYRDGNYGHTFGSGTRLTVV.

The gene calls are TRBV28 and TRBJ2-3, with D hard to call. Trimming took 2 bases from V and 6 from J, leaving 3 bases between them. Germline V lookup: CDR1 MDHEN, CDR2 SYDVKM. CDR3 length: 11 amino acids. DNA of the CDR3: TGTGCCAGCAGTTTAGTTGATACGCAGTATTTT. This gives the protein CASSLVDTQYF.